This T cell receptor (beta chain) was captured by sequencing in a study of cytotoxic CD8 clonotypes in ibrutinib-treated CLL. Across the study: Median treatment time before response sampling was 12 months, range 6 to 36.

Turning to this clone: No antigen is known for it.

This CDR3 region has 14 residues. Germline CDR1 reads GTSNPN; CDR2 reads SVGIG (reference sequence). V dropped 8 bases and J dropped 2; count of bases not matched to a gene: 10. TCRdb's table, derived via immunoSEQ multiplex PCR, lists solely in-frame clones and lacks some. The data hold about 49,000 clones, with about half observed a single time. Study-wide results and limits: Progressing and sustained-remission patients had different sampling times.

The chain uses TRBV30 and TRBJ2-3, with 7 bases that match TRBD2. Sequencing used PBMCs, obtained after 12 months of ibrutinib treatment. The clonotype comes from a human donor with chronic lymphocytic leukemia. CDR3 region: CALPASGYTDTQYF. In DNA, the CDR3 is TGTGCCCTGCCGGCTAGCGGATACACAGATACGCAGTATTTT.